The 15 T cell receptor beta chains below all came from one sample that was sequenced in a study of beta chain features in type 1 diabetes (dated by TCRdb to 2017 to 2018). Library generation was performed with the immunoSEQ multiplex PCR assay. The entire isolated RNA was reverse transcribed using the High Capacity cDNA Reverse Transcription Kit, and thus expressed TCRB transcripts were sequenced. As stored in TCRdb, this immuneACCESS dataset retains in-frame rearrangements with V and J assigned. A fraction of the clones does not appear; measured against another copy, unresolved V genes explain less than half of the discrepancy, and the remainder lacks a known reason. The sample profile shows approximately 240,000 clones; 16% of them were found once. The top ten hold roughly 0.08% of the sample. Overall study results and their limits: Type 1 diabetes patients showed a moderate but significant shortening of TCRB CDR3 length in all four CD4+ subsets.

Their cognate antigens are unknown. The sample taken for sequencing was naive CD4+ T cells from blood. Reading the label with the study, this specimen's cell subset or site is: true naive CD4+ T cells. The receptors shown here come from a man younger than 45 with type 1 diabetes.

This chain uses TRBV7-2 with TRBJ2-7; perhaps TRBD2 as D (5 bases). Germline V gene data show CDR1 as SGHTA and CDR2 as FQGNSA. This CDR3 spans 14 amino acids. Trimming took 5 bases from V and 2 from J, leaving 13 bases between them. CDR3 sequence (DNA): TGTGCCAGCAGCCCAAGAGAGGGTCCCTACGAGCAGTACTTC. As protein: CASSPREGPYEQYF.

This chain uses TRBV29-1 with TRBJ1-1; D possibly corresponds to TRBD1 (5 bases). V lost 7 bases and J 1 base, leaving 13 bases between the germline ends. The CDR3 spans 13 residues. Germline V gene lookup returns CDR1 SQVTM and CDR2 ANQGSEA. CDR3 region: CSAGRGSNTEAFF. CDR3 nucleotide sequence: TGCAGCGCAGGCCGGGGGTCGAACACTGAAGCTTTCTTT.

The V gene is TRBV2, the J gene TRBJ2-7, with D maybe TRBD2 (5 bases). V gave up 7 bases and J gave up 3 bases, with 10 bases separating them. Germline V gene sequence: CDR1 SNHLY, CDR2 FYNNEI. The CDR3 extends over 12 amino acids. This CDR3 reads CASNLSGYEQYF. The CDR3 nucleotides are TGTGCCAGCAACCTCAGCGGCTACGAGCAGTACTTC.

The chain uses TRBV2 and TRBJ2-1, with TRBD1 matching over 9 bases. Trimming cost V 6 bases and J 6 bases; bases outside gene matches: 9. The CDR3 is 15 amino acids. Germline CDR1 SNHLY, CDR2 FYNNEI. The CDR3 nucleotides are TGTGCCAGCAGCCGGGACAGGGCTGAGATCAATGAGCAGTTCTTC. Protein: CASSRDRAEINEQFF.

The rearrangement links TRBV18 to TRBJ1-1, with 9 bases lining up with TRBD1. The CDR3 loop spans 16 amino acids. Germline CDR1 and CDR2: KGHSH and LQKENI. V shed 4 bases and J 1 base; nucleotides not matched to a gene: 7. CDR3 protein: CASSQNRGPRNTEAFF. The DNA for the CDR3 is TGTGCCAGCTCACAGAACAGGGGGCCAAGGAACACTGAAGCTTTCTTT.

The rearrangement joins TRBV7-8 to TRBJ2-5; D possibly corresponds to TRBD2 (5 bases). This CDR3 contains 15 residues. Germline V gives CDR1 SGHVS, CDR2 FQNEAQ. The ends were cut back, 2 bases at V and 1 base at J, with 11 bases in the middle. The CDR3 spells CASSLLRLIQETQYF. As DNA, the CDR3 is TGTGCCAGCAGCTTACTCCGACTAATCCAAGAGACCCAGTACTTC. Based on the CDR3 plus reference TRBV7-8 and TRBJ2-5, the full variable domain is GAGVSQSPRYKVAKRGQDVALRCDPISGHVSLFWYQQALGQGPEFLTYFQNEAQLDKSGLPSDRFFAERPEGSVSTLKIQRTQQEDSAVYLCASSLLRLIQETQYFGPGTRLLVL.

This clone was observed a handful of times. The rearrangement joins TRBV4-2 to TRBJ2-7; 7 positions match TRBD2. The germline V gene encodes CDR1 LGHNA and CDR2 YNFKEQ. J was trimmed by 5 bases and V by 0 bases; bases with no gene match: 7. The CDR3 consists of 15 residues. The CDR3 is CASSQETSGTNEQYF. CDR3 nucleotide sequence: TGTGCCAGCAGCCAAGAGACCAGCGGGACGAACGAGCAGTACTTC.

The V gene is TRBV28, the J gene TRBJ2-1; D call uncertain. Germline lookup yields CDR1 MDHEN and CDR2 SYDVKM. The CDR3 sequence is 12 residues long. V was shortened by 3 bases and J by 4 bases, with 4 bases between the two germline ends. Here the CDR3 DNA reads TGTGCCAGCAGTTTGCCATACAATGAGCAGTTCTTC. It codes for CASSLPYNEQFF.

This clone has just a few counts. This chain joins TRBV30 and TRBJ2-3, with 13 positions matching TRBD2. Germline values: CDR1 GTSNPN, CDR2 SVGIG (reference sequence). The CDR3 has 15 residues. V was pared by 2 bases and J by 7 bases, with 6 bases of the junction left unmatched. Written as DNA, the CDR3 is TGTGCCTGGAGTCCCGGACTAGCGGGAGCACATACGCAGTATTTT. This sequence encodes CAWSPGLAGAHTQYF.

This clone was seen a handful of times. The chain links TRBV14 to TRBJ2-3; D is uncertain. The CDR3 length is 13 residues. Germline V gene sequence: CDR1 SGHDN, CDR2 FVKESK. V lost 5 bases and J 3 bases, leaving 9 bases between the germline ends. The CDR3 spells CASSYVSTDTQYF. The CDR3 bases are TGTGCCAGCAGCTATGTCAGTACAGATACGCAGTATTTT. Combining the CDR3 with reference TRBV14 and TRBJ2-3 gives the whole variable domain EAGVTQFPSHSVIEKGQTVTLRCDPISGHDNLYWYRRVMGKEIKFLLHFVKESKQDESGMPNNRFLAERTGGTYSTLKVQPAELEDSGVYFCASSYVSTDTQYFGPGTRLTVL.

The rearrangement uses TRBV30 and TRBJ1-5, with 8 bases fitting TRBD1. Germline CDR1 GTSNPN, CDR2 SVGIG (reference sequence). This CDR3 is built from 16 residues. V lost 2 bases and J lost 1; bases outside the gene matches: 7. The chain's CDR3 is CAWSRGRTGSNQPQHF. DNA for the CDR3: TGTGCCTGGAGTCGGGGAAGGACAGGGAGCAATCAGCCCCAGCATTTT.

This chain uses TRBV15 with TRBJ1-4; perhaps TRBD1 as D (6 bases). Trimming shortened V by 1 base and J by 4 bases, and 13 bases separated the two germline ends. Germline CDR1 is LNHNV and CDR2 is YYDKDF (reference sequence). This CDR3 spans 16 amino acids. The CDR3 protein is CATSRGSTGNNEKLFF. The CDR3 nucleotides are TGTGCCACCAGCAGAGGGTCAACAGGGAATAATGAAAAACTGTTTTTT.

The chain carries TRBV18 and TRBJ1-1; D uncertain. Trimming cost V 7 bases and J 2 bases, with 11 bases left between them. CDR1 is KGHSH and CDR2 is LQKENI in the germline V gene. The CDR3 covers 13 residues. CDR3 bases: TGTGCCAGCTTACAAACGGAAAACACTGAAGCTTTCTTT. It is translated as CASLQTENTEAFF.

The V call is TRBV4-2, the J call TRBJ2-3, with unresolved D. The CDR3 is made up of 16 amino acids. V lost 0 bases and J 4 bases, leaving 14 bases between the germline ends. Looked up from germline, CDR1 is LGHNA and CDR2 is YNFKEQ. The CDR3 DNA sequence: TGTGCCAGCAGCCAAGACGTGGTGAGAAGATCAGATACGCAGTATTTT. Its translation: CASSQDVVRRSDTQYF.

This chain uses TRBV27 with TRBJ2-1; D not certain. Trimming took 7 bases from V and 4 from J, leaving 11 bases between them. The CDR3 covers 13 residues. CDR1 and CDR2 (germline): MNHEY, SMNVEV (reference sequence). The CDR3 loop reads CASKVDSYNEQFF. Here the CDR3 DNA reads TGTGCCAGCAAGGTCGATAGTTACAATGAGCAGTTCTTC.